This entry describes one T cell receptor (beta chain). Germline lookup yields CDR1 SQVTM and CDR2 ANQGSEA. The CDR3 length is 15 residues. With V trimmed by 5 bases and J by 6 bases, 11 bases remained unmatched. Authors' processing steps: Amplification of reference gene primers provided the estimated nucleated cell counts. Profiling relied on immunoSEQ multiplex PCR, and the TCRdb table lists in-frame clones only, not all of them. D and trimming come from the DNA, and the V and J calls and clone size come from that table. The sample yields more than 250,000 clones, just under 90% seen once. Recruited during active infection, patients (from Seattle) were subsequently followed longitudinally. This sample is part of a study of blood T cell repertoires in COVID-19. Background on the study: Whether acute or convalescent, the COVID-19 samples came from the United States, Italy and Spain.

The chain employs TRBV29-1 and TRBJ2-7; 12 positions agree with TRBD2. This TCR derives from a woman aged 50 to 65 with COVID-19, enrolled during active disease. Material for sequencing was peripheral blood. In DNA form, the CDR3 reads TGCAGCGTTCTAGTACTAGCGGGAGGTACAGGCGAGCAGTACTTC. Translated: CSVLVLAGGTGEQYF.